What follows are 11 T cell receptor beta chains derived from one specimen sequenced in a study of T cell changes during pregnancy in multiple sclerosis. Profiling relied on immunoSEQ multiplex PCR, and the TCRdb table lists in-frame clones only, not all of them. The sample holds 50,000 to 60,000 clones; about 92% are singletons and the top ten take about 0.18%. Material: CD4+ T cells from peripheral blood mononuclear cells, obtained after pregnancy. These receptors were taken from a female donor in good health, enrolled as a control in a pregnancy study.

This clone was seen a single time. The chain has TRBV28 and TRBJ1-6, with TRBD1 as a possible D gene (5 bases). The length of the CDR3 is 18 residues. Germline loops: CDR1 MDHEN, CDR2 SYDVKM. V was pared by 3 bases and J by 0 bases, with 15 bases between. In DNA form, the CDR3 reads TGTGCCAGCAGTTTGGGGGGACCGATTTCCTCCTATAATTCACCCCTCCACTTT. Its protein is CASSLGGPISSYNSPLHF.

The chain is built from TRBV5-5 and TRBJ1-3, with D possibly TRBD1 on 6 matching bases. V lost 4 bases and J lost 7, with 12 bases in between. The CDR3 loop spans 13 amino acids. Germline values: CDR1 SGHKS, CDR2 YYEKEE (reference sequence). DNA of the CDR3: TGTGCCAGCAGCCTCTGGACAGCCAACACCATATATTTT. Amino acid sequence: CASSLWTANTIYF.

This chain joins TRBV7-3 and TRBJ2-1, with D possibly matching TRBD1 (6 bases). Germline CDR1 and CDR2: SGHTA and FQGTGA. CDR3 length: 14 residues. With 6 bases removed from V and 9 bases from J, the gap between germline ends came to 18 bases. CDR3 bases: TGTGCCAGCAGTCCAAAGCCGTCAGGGGTTGAGCAGTTCTTC. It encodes CASSPKPSGVEQFF.

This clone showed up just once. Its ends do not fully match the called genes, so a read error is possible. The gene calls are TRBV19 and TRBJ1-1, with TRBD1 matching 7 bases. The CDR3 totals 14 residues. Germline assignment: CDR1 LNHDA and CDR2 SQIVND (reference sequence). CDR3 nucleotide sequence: TGTGCCAGTAGTACGGGACAGCCCCATACCACCCTTATCTTT. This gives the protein CASSTGQPHTTLIF. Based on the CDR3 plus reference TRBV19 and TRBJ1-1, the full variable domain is DGGITQSPKYLFRKEGQNVTLSCEQNLNHDAMYWYRQDPGQGLRLIYYSQIVNDFQKGDIAEGYSVSREKKESFPLTVTSAQKNPTAFYLCASSTGQPHTTLIFGQGTRLTVV.

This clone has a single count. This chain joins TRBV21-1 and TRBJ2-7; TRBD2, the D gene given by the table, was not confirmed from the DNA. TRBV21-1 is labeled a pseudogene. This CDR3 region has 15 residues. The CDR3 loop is CASSKRLADLYEQYF. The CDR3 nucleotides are TGTGCCAGCAGCAAGAGACTAGCCGACCTCTACGAGCAGTACTTC.

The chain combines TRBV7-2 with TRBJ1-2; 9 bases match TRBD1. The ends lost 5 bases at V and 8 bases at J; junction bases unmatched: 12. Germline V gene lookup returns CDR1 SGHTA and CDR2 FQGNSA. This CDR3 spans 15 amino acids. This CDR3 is CASSPRTGAMEGYTF. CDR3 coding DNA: TGTGCCAGCAGCCCCAGGACAGGGGCTATGGAAGGCTACACCTTC.

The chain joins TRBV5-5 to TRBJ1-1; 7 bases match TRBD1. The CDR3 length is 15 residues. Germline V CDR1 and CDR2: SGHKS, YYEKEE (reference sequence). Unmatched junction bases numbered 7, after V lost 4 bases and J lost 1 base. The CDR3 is CASSPRGSANTEAFF. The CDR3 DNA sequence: TGTGCCAGCAGCCCCAGGGGGTCGGCGAACACTGAAGCTTTCTTT.

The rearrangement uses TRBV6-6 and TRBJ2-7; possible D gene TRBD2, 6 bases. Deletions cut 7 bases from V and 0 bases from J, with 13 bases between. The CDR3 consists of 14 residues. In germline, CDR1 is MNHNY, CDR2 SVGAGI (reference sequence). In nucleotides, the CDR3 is TGTGCCAGCACCCCGGGACTCTACTCCTACGAGCAGTACTTC. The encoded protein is CASTPGLYSYEQYF.

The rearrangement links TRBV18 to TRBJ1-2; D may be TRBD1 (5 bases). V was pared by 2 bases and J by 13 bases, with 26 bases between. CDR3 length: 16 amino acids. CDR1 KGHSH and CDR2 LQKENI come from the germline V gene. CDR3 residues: CASSPIESAGPSGGTF. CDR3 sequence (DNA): TGTGCCAGCTCACCAATCGAATCTGCGGGACCGAGTGGAGGCACCTTC.

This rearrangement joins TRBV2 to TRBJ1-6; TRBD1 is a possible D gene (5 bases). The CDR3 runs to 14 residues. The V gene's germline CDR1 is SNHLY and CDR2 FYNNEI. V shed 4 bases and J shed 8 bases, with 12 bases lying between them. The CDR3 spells CASSAEGTYSPLHF. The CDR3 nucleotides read TGTGCCAGCAGTGCGGAGGGGACCTATTCACCCCTCCACTTT.

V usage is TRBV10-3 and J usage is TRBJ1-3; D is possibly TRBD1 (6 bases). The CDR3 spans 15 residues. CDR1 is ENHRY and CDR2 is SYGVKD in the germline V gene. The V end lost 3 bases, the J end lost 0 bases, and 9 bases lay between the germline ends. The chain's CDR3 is CAISEGQNSGNTIYF. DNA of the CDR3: TGTGCCATCAGTGAAGGACAGAACTCTGGAAACACCATATATTTT.